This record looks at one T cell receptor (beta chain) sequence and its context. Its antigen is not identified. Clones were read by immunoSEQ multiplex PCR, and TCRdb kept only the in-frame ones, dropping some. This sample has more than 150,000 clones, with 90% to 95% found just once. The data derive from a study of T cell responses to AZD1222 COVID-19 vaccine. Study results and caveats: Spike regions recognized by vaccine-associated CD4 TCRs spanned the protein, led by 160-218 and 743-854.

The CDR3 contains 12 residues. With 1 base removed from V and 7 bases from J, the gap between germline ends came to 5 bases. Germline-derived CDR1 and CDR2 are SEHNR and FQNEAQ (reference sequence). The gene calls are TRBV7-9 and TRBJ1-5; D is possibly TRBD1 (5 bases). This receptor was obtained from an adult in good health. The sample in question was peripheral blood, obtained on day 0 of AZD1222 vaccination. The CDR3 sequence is CASSLEGQPQHF. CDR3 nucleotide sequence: TGTGCCAGCAGCTTAGAGGGGCAGCCCCAGCATTTT.